The 24 T cell receptor beta chains in this list originate from one sample, sequenced in a study of T-cell reconstitution after alpha-beta-depleted transplantation in children. Study-level results: As was reported, about two months after transplant, alpha-beta T cells came from several hundred expanded graft clones.

The antigens these receptors bind are not known. During its preparation, the TCRbeta library received unique molecular identifiers. Each CDR3 protein gets one entry after TCRdb re-called the PCR reads with MiXCR. The data contain roughly 30,000 distinct CDR3 sequences, 5.5% to 7% of them singletons. The starting material was peripheral blood, obtained 60 days after TCRalphabeta/CD19-depleted stem cell transplant. Receptor source: a child younger than two who had a stem cell transplant for acute myeloid leukemia, so the T cells may come from the graft donor.

This clonotype was recorded at least ten times. The rearrangement uses TRBV28 and TRBJ2-7; 7 bases line up with TRBD1. V was clipped by 11 bases and J by 4 bases; unmatched bases: 8. The germline V gene encodes CDR1 MDHEN and CDR2 SYDVKM. The CDR3 is 12 residues long. The CDR3 spells CAAGGQLYEQYF. The CDR3 nucleotides are TGTGCCGCAGGGGGACAGCTTTACGAGCAGTACTTC.

This clonotype has a count of ten or more. The chain joins TRBV2 to TRBJ1-2; maybe TRBD1 (6 bases). With 8 bases removed from V and 10 bases from J, the gap between germline ends came to 14 bases. Germline assignment: CDR1 SNHLY and CDR2 FYNNEI. The CDR3 has 11 residues. The DNA for the CDR3 is TGTGCCAGCTATCCGGGGGGCATCTACACCTTC. This sequence encodes CASYPGGIYTF.

A word on this clonotype: With a much larger clone just one base away, this may be a read error. V and J are TRBV6-2 or TRBV6-3 and TRBJ2-6, with 10 bases fitting TRBD1. The germline V gene encodes CDR1 MNHEY and CDR2 SVGEGT. Trimming took 7 bases from V and 0 from J; bases not matched to a gene: 15. The CDR3 sequence is 20 residues long. The CDR3 nucleotides read TGTGCCAGCAACCCCGGACAGGGGGGAATGGCGCTCTCTGGGGCCAACGTCCTGACTTTC. Translation gives CASNPGQGGMALSGANVLTF.

This clonotype was observed at least ten times. J is TRBJ2-3 and V is TRBV5-5, with D tentatively TRBD2 (5 bases). The germline CDR1 and CDR2 sequences are SGHKS and YYEKEE (reference sequence). The CDR3 contains 12 residues. V lost 4 bases and J lost 3, with 6 bases in between. CDR3 region: CASSRGTDTQYF. The DNA for the CDR3 is TGTGCCAGCAGCCGCGGGACAGATACGCAGTATTTT.

Ten or more counts support this clonotype. CDR3 region: CSVEPPRERDTQYF. CDR3 in DNA: TGCAGCGTTGAACCCCCACGAGAGAGGGATACGCAGTATTTT. The rearrangement links TRBV29-1 to TRBJ2-3, with D hard to call. V was pared by 2 bases and J by 6 bases, with 15 bases between. The germline V gene has CDR1 SQVTM and CDR2 ANQGSEA. The length of the CDR3 is 14 residues.

This clonotype was detected ten times or more. The rearrangement joins TRBV9 to TRBJ2-5; tentatively, D is TRBD2 (6 bases). V was cut by 3 bases and J by 2 bases, with 14 bases left in between. The germline gives CDR1 SGDLS, CDR2 YYNGEE. This CDR3 region has 15 residues. In DNA form, the CDR3 reads TGTGCCAGCAGCGCCGAGGGACTCCCACAAGAGACCCAGTACTTC. Translating it yields CASSAEGLPQETQYF.

This clonotype was counted many times. The rearrangement joins TRBV7-9 to TRBJ1-1; 8 bases agree with TRBD1. After removal of 5 bases from V and 3 bases from J, the junction contained 5 bases not matched to a gene. CDR3 size: 14 residues. CDR1 SEHNR and CDR2 FQNEAQ come from the germline V gene (reference sequence). The CDR3 region is CASSGQGGDTEAFF. CDR3 DNA: TGTGCCAGCAGCGGACAGGGTGGGGACACTGAAGCTTTCTTT.

This clonotype came up many times. The CDR3 spells CASYSGQGASTRSWDTQYF. CDR3 nucleotide sequence: TGCGCCAGCTATAGCGGACAGGGGGCTAGTACCAGGTCGTGGGATACGCAGTATTTT. The chain couples TRBV5-1 to TRBJ2-3; 11 positions match TRBD1. The CDR3 consists of 19 residues. Trimming at V came to 7 bases and at J to 6 bases, leaving 22 bases not matched to a gene. Germline V lookup: CDR1 SGHRS, CDR2 YFSETQ.

In its sample, this clonotype was seen many times. The chain is built from TRBV11-2 and TRBJ2-3; possibly TRBD2 for D (6 bases). Trimming cost V 2 bases and J 4 bases, with 13 bases left between them. Per germline, CDR1 SGHAT and CDR2 FQNNGV. The length of the CDR3 is 15 residues. The CDR3, as DNA: TGTGCCAGCAGCTTAACCGGCGGGACTGCAGATACGCAGTATTTT. Amino acid sequence: CASSLTGGTADTQYF.

The chain links TRBV28 to TRBJ1-5; 7 bases match TRBD1. Trimming removed 5 bases from V and 4 bases from J; junction bases left unmatched: 5. Germline-derived CDR1 and CDR2 are MDHEN and SYDVKM. The CDR3 runs to 14 residues. CDR3 in amino acids: CASSRQGWNQPQHF. Written as DNA, the CDR3 is TGTGCCAGCAGTCGACAGGGCTGGAATCAGCCCCAGCATTTT.

In its sample, this clonotype was seen many times. The chain uses TRBV21-1 and TRBJ1-6; the table assigns TRBD1, which was not confirmed against the DNA. TRBV21-1 is given as a pseudogene. The CDR3 contains 16 residues. This CDR3 is CASTLFEYRVDSPLHF. The DNA for the CDR3 is TGTGCCAGCACCCTATTCGAGTACAGGGTTGATTCACCCCTCCACTTT.

This clonotype was seen ten or more times. The gene calls are TRBV28 and TRBJ2-1, with 10 bases lining up with TRBD2. Germline V CDR1 and CDR2: MDHEN, SYDVKM. The CDR3 is 17 residues long. V was clipped by 4 bases and J by 8 bases; unmatched bases: 14. The CDR3 region is CASSSFKREGQAHEQFF. The CDR3, as DNA: TGTGCCAGCAGTTCGTTTAAGCGGGAGGGCCAGGCACATGAGCAGTTCTTC.

The sample holds many counts of this clonotype. This chain connects TRBV6-2 or TRBV6-3 to TRBJ1-2, with 8 bases fitting TRBD1. This CDR3 region has 12 residues. After removal of 7 bases from V and 6 bases from J, the junction contained 4 bases not matched to a gene. In germline, CDR1 is MNHEY, CDR2 SVGEGT. The CDR3 is CASMAGGNGYTF. Here the CDR3 DNA reads TGTGCCAGCATGGCAGGGGGCAATGGCTACACCTTC.

This clonotype was recorded many times. The rearrangement joins TRBV5-1 to TRBJ2-7, with TRBD2 as a possible D gene (6 bases). This CDR3 is 11 amino acids long. Trimming took 4 bases from V and 6 from J, leaving 8 bases between them. CDR1 is SGHRS and CDR2 is YFSETQ in the germline V gene. CDR3 nucleotide sequence: TGCGCCAGCAGCGGGGGGAGCGAGCAGTACTTC. Encoded protein: CASSGGSEQYF.

Many counts were recorded for this clonotype. The chain carries TRBV7-9 and TRBJ2-7, with 7 positions matching TRBD1. With 4 bases clipped from V and 0 bases from J, the junction kept 6 bases outside the gene matches. This CDR3 has 15 amino acids. Looked up from germline, CDR1 is SEHNR and CDR2 is FQNEAQ (reference sequence). Here the CDR3 DNA reads TGTGCCAGCAGCTCCCTGACAGGGTACTCCTACGAGCAGTACTTC. It translates to CASSSLTGYSYEQYF.

This clonotype was detected many times. Here the CDR3 reads CASSSWTGDEQYF. The CDR3 bases are TGTGCCAGCAGCTCTTGGACAGGGGACGAGCAGTACTTC. The V gene is TRBV6-2 or TRBV6-3, the J gene TRBJ2-7, with 9 nucleotides matching TRBD1. The CDR3 is 13 residues long. Germline V gene data show CDR1 as MNHEY and CDR2 as SVGEGT. With V trimmed by 6 bases and J by 5 bases, 5 bases remained unmatched.

This clonotype came up many times. V and J are TRBV12-3 or TRBV12-4 and TRBJ2-7; 10 bases match TRBD1. The CDR3 spans 14 residues. After removal of 4 bases from V and 2 bases from J, the junction contained 2 bases not matched to a gene. The CDR3 region is CASSWTGGTYEQYF. CDR3 bases: TGTGCCAGCAGTTGGACAGGGGGGACCTACGAGCAGTACTTC.

This clonotype was counted at least ten times. This rearrangement joins TRBV20-1 to TRBJ2-1; D call uncertain. This CDR3 is built from 10 residues. Per germline, CDR1 DFQATT and CDR2 SNEGSKA (reference sequence). DNA of the CDR3: TGCAGCGCACGTCACAATGAGCAGTTCTTC. It translates to CSARHNEQFF.

In this sample, this clonotype turned up many times. The rearrangement links TRBV9 to TRBJ2-6; 8 nucleotides align to TRBD1. The V gene end was trimmed by 2 bases and the J gene end by 0 bases; junction bases not matched to a gene: 7. The CDR3 sequence is 18 residues long. Germline CDR1 is SGDLS and CDR2 is YYNGEE. CDR3 in DNA: TGTGCCAGCAGCGTGGCCGGGACAGGAGTCTCTGGGGCCAACGTCCTGACTTTC. As protein: CASSVAGTGVSGANVLTF. The full variable domain, with the rest looked up from reference TRBV9 and TRBJ2-6, is DSGVTQTPKHLITATGQRVTLRCSPRSGDLSVYWYQQSLDQGLQFLIQYYNGEERAKGNILERFSAQQFPDLHSELNLSSLELGDSALYFCASSVAGTGVSGANVLTFGAGSRLTVL.

In this sample, this clonotype turned up many times. The chain employs TRBV9 and TRBJ2-5; perhaps TRBD1 as D (5 bases). Germline values: CDR1 SGDLS, CDR2 YYNGEE. This CDR3 comprises 14 residues. V lost 4 bases and J lost 5, with 15 bases in between. The CDR3 DNA reads TGTGCCAGCAGCCCCCAGCCTAGGGGTGAGACCCAGTACTTC. Protein: CASSPQPRGETQYF.

Many counts were recorded for this clonotype. The chain links TRBV27 to TRBJ2-7; 12 bases agree with TRBD2. The CDR3 consists of 14 residues. J was trimmed by 0 bases and V by 8 bases; bases with no gene match: 2. Germline V gene lookup returns CDR1 MNHEY and CDR2 SMNVEV (reference sequence). CDR3 DNA sequence: TGTGCCAGCGGACTAGCGGGGAGCTCCTACGAGCAGTACTTC. Translation: CASGLAGSSYEQYF.

This clonotype was picked up many times. The chain links TRBV5-1 to TRBJ2-1; D gene ambiguous. This CDR3 has 12 amino acids. Trimming pared 1 base from V and 15 bases from J, leaving 14 bases between. Germline V gene sequence: CDR1 SGHRS, CDR2 YFSETQ. CDR3 in amino acids: CASSLPPGRGFF. DNA for the CDR3: TGCGCCAGCAGCTTGCCCCCCGGGCGTGGGTTCTTC.

This clonotype has a count of ten or more. CDR3 loop: CATEQGIKAFF. CDR3 bases: TGTGCCACCGAACAGGGTATTAAAGCTTTCTTT. The V call is TRBV6-5, the J call TRBJ1-1, with D maybe TRBD1 (6 bases). CDR1 and CDR2 (germline): MNHEY, SVGAGI. This CDR3 is 11 amino acids long. V lost 10 bases and J 9 bases, leaving 15 bases between the germline ends.

This clonotype was counted at least ten times. The V and J genes are TRBV24-1 and TRBJ2-4; weak D call: TRBD1 (5 bases). The CDR3 length is 15 residues. Trimming removed 4 bases at V and 8 bases at J, with 17 bases between. The V gene's germline CDR1 is KGHDR and CDR2 SFDVKD. The CDR3 DNA sequence: TGTGCCACCAGTGAAAATGGGCAGGGTCGGGACATTCAGTACTTC. Translated: CATSENGQGRDIQYF.